This entry lists 32 T cell receptor beta chains sequenced from one sample in a study of T cells in Graves' hyperthyroidism and ophthalmopathy. Amplification of TCR beta CDR3 regions used RNA as the template. During a first-round RT-PCR of the TCR CDR3, the HTBI primer set was used. MiXCR, run by TCRdb on the multiplex PCR reads, gives a single entry per CDR3 protein. The sample yields 490,000 or so distinct CDR3 sequences, nearly 20% seen once. Specimen: blood. These receptors were obtained from a man aged 40-55 years with Graves' ophthalmopathy.

This chain links TRBV18 with TRBJ1-1; TRBD1 matches 10 bases. V shed 2 bases and J 3 bases; nucleotides not matched to a gene: 6. The CDR3 is 16 amino acids. Germline lookup yields CDR1 KGHSH and CDR2 LQKENI. Here the CDR3 reads CASSPSFGQGDTEAFF. The CDR3 DNA reads as TGTGCCAGCTCACCATCTTTCGGACAGGGGGACACTGAAGCTTTCTTT.

In its sample, this clonotype was seen a few times. The rearrangement joins TRBV3-1 to TRBJ2-5, with TRBD2 identical over 9 bases. The CDR3 consists of 15 residues. Germline values: CDR1 LGHDT, CDR2 YNNKEL (reference sequence). The trim removed 3 bases at V and 3 bases at J, leaving 5 bases unmatched. The CDR3 DNA is TGTGCCAGCAGCCATGGGACTAGCCTGGAAGAGACCCAGTACTTC. Protein sequence: CASSHGTSLEETQYF.

This clonotype was counted at least ten times. V usage is TRBV11-3 and J usage is TRBJ2-1; D perhaps matches TRBD2 (6 bases). The germline gives CDR1 SGHNT, CDR2 YENEEA. This CDR3 has 14 amino acids. V was cut by 1 base and J by 2 bases, with 6 bases left in between. The CDR3 here is CASSLAGAYNEQFF. The CDR3, as DNA: TGTGCCAGCAGCTTAGCGGGAGCCTACAATGAGCAGTTCTTC.

The rearrangement joins TRBV12-3 or TRBV12-4 to TRBJ2-7, with D maybe TRBD2 (6 bases). This CDR3 contains 14 residues. V dropped 6 bases and J dropped 6 bases, with 18 bases sitting between them. DNA for the CDR3: TGTGCCAGCAGGGCCGGGGGACGTCTGTCCGAGCAGTACTTC. Translating gives CASRAGGRLSEQYF.

This clonotype was counted at least ten times. V gene TRBV27 combines with J gene TRBJ2-1; TRBD2 agrees at 8 bases. This CDR3 has 16 residues. Germline CDR1 MNHEY, CDR2 SMNVEV (reference sequence). The J segment lost 4 bases and the V segment lost 6 bases, leaving 11 bases of the junction unmatched. Here the CDR3 reads CASSPSVLAGYNEQFF. CDR3 DNA sequence: TGTGCCAGCAGCCCCAGCGTATTAGCGGGATACAATGAGCAGTTCTTC.

This clonotype was found a few times. The chain employs TRBV19 and TRBJ2-7; possibly TRBD2 for D (7 bases). This CDR3 comprises 15 residues. Looked up from germline, CDR1 is LNHDA and CDR2 is SQIVND (reference sequence). The V and J ends lost 2 bases and 6 bases respectively, with 17 bases between them. The CDR3: CASSITGGRSAEQYF. The CDR3 bases are TGTGCCAGTAGTATAACGGGGGGCCGCTCTGCCGAGCAGTACTTC.

The CDR3 loop is CASSSRTGENYGYTF. The DNA for the CDR3 is TGTGCCAGCAGTTCCCGGACAGGGGAGAACTATGGCTACACCTTC. The rearrangement links TRBV6-1 to TRBJ1-2; 9 bases match TRBD1. Germline V gives CDR1 MNHNS, CDR2 SASEGT. The CDR3 extends over 15 amino acids. J gave up 2 bases and V 5 bases, and 6 bases lay outside the gene matches.

This chain joins TRBV7-6 and TRBJ1-2; D not certain. This CDR3 contains 13 residues. The germline CDR1 and CDR2 sequences are SGHVS and FNYEAQ. Trimming removed 3 bases at V and 0 bases at J, with 5 bases between. CDR3 bases: TGTGCCAGCAGCTTGACACCTAACTATGGCTACACCTTC. Translating it yields CASSLTPNYGYTF.

The CDR3 protein is CASRPFAVYQETQYF. The CDR3 nucleotides read TGTGCCAGCAGGCCCTTCGCGGTGTACCAAGAGACCCAGTACTTC. This chain uses TRBV27 with TRBJ2-5, with D hard to call. V dropped 6 bases and J dropped 0 bases, with 14 bases sitting between them. Germline V gene sequence: CDR1 MNHEY, CDR2 SMNVEV (reference sequence). The CDR3 extends over 15 amino acids.

The V gene is TRBV7-6, the J gene TRBJ2-1; 14 positions agree with TRBD2. Germline V lookup: CDR1 SGHVS, CDR2 FNYEAQ. Trimming at V came to 5 bases and at J to 4 bases, leaving 19 bases not matched to a gene. The CDR3 runs to 21 residues. Here the CDR3 reads CASSRPETGTSGRGRYNEQFF. The CDR3 coding sequence is TGTGCCAGCAGCCGACCCGAAACGGGGACTAGCGGGAGAGGGAGATACAATGAGCAGTTCTTC.

This clonotype was seen more than once but under ten times. The CDR3 region has the DNA TGTGCCAGCAGCGCCCATAGCGGGGGGGCCTTCGGGGATGAGCAGTTCTTC. Residues: CASSAHSGGAFGDEQFF. The V call is TRBV9, the J call TRBJ2-1; 11 nucleotides match TRBD2. This CDR3 has 17 residues. CDR1 and CDR2 (germline): SGDLS, YYNGEE. The V segment lost 3 bases and the J segment 8 bases; nucleotides outside the gene matches: 13.

This clonotype showed up just a few times. Possible read error: a much larger clone is one base away. The chain employs TRBV11-2 and TRBJ2-5; 9 bases are a match to TRBD2. This CDR3 has 15 amino acids. Germline V CDR1 and CDR2: SGHAT, FQNNGV. CDR3 nucleotide sequence: TGTGCCAGCAGCCTAACCGGGACTAGCCAAGAGACCCGGTACTTC. Protein sequence: CASSLTGTSQETRYF.

The table lists this clonotype with a few counts. This rearrangement joins TRBV6-6 to TRBJ1-2; 11 bases agree with TRBD1. Germline loops: CDR1 MNHNY, CDR2 SVGAGI (reference sequence). The CDR3 is 16 residues long. Trimming at V came to 2 bases and at J to 4 bases, leaving 6 bases not matched to a gene. The CDR3 bases are TGTGCCAGCAGTTACACGAGGACAGGGGGCGGCTATGGCTACACCTTC. It yields the protein CASSYTRTGGGYGYTF.

Concerning this clonotype: Because it lacks the conserved phenylalanine or tryptophan at the end, this CDR3 is likely a read error. The chain has TRBV7-9 and TRBJ2-7; 10 bases are a match to TRBD2. The CDR3 has 16 amino acids. Unmatched junction bases numbered 11, after V lost 4 bases and J lost 5 bases. CDR1 and CDR2 (germline): SEHNR, FQNEAQ (reference sequence). The CDR3 here is CASSSHPSGRGHEQYL. The CDR3 bases are TGTGCCAGCAGCTCCCACCCTAGCGGGAGAGGACACGAGCAGTACCTC.

This clonotype was detected ten times or more. This rearrangement joins TRBV2 to TRBJ2-3; TRBD1 might be the D (6 bases). CDR1 and CDR2 (germline): SNHLY, FYNNEI. The CDR3 is made up of 16 amino acids. Between the trimmed V and J ends, which lost 4 bases and 4 bases, there was a span of 18 bases. For the CDR3, the DNA is TGTGCCAGCAGTGTAAGGAGTTGGGACATCCCAGATACGCAGTATTTT. Amino acid sequence: CASSVRSWDIPDTQYF. The complete variable domain, with remaining parts taken from reference TRBV2 and TRBJ2-3, reads EPEVTQTPSHQVTQMGQEVILRCVPISNHLYFYWYRQILGQKVEFLVSFYNNEISEKSEIFDDQFSVERPDGSNFTLKIRSTKLEDSAMYFCASSVRSWDIPDTQYFGPGTRLTVL.

Points on this clonotype: A much larger clone is a single base away; this may be a read error. The chain employs TRBV27 and TRBJ2-5; 9 bases fit TRBD2. V lost 4 bases and J lost 5; bases outside the gene matches: 8. CDR1 and CDR2 (germline): MNHEY, SMNVEV (reference sequence). There are 15 residues in the CDR3. The CDR3 sequence is CASSSAGGFEETQYF. CDR3 DNA sequence: TGTGCCAGCAGTTCAGCGGGAGGTTTTGAGGAGACCCAGTACTTC.

This clonotype was picked up a small number of times. The genes are TRBV6-1 and TRBJ1-2, with D tentatively TRBD1 (6 bases). Germline CDR1 is MNHNS and CDR2 is SASEGT. V lost 1 base to trimming and J lost 4 bases, with 10 bases between them. The CDR3 contains 14 residues. The CDR3 is CASSEVGGSYGYTF. The CDR3 DNA follows: TGTGCCAGCAGTGAAGTAGGGGGAAGCTATGGCTACACCTTC.

The sample holds a few counts of this clonotype. This chain uses TRBV6-1 with TRBJ1-1; no reliable D call. CDR1 and CDR2 from the germline V gene are MNHNS and SASEGT. V was pared by 4 bases and J by 2 bases, with 8 bases between. The CDR3 runs 13 residues. CDR3 region: CASSGHRNTEAFF. CDR3 DNA sequence: TGTGCCAGCAGTGGACACCGAAACACTGAAGCTTTCTTT.

The chain links TRBV20-1 to TRBJ2-7; possible D gene TRBD1, 5 bases. V shed 1 base and J shed 4 bases, with 14 bases lying between them. There are 14 residues in the CDR3. Germline V lookup: CDR1 DFQATT, CDR2 SNEGSKA (reference sequence). Here the CDR3 reads CSARVFKGRYEQYF. DNA of the CDR3: TGCAGTGCTAGAGTATTCAAGGGGCGGTACGAGCAGTACTTC.

In its sample, this clonotype was seen many times. The chain couples TRBV5-1 to TRBJ2-1, with D unclear. Per the germline V gene, CDR1 is SGHRS and CDR2 is YFSETQ. The CDR3 runs 14 residues. V dropped 0 bases and J dropped 9 bases, with 13 bases sitting between them. The CDR3 protein is CASSLGKEGSEQFF. In DNA, the CDR3 is TGCGCCAGCAGCTTGGGAAAGGAAGGAAGTGAGCAGTTCTTC.

In this sample, this clonotype turned up many times. The chain is built from TRBV20-1 and TRBJ2-2, with D unresolved. Germline values: CDR1 DFQATT, CDR2 SNEGSKA (reference sequence). This CDR3 is 13 amino acids long. Between the trimmed V and J ends, which lost 5 bases and 5 bases, there was a span of 12 bases. The CDR3 DNA reads TGCAGTGCTCGACTGATTCCAACCGGGGAGCTGTTTTTT. It specifies CSARLIPTGELFF.

This clonotype was detected many times. The rearrangement joins TRBV30 to TRBJ1-5, with 7 nucleotides matching TRBD1. From germline, CDR1 is GTSNPN and CDR2 SVGIG (reference sequence). V shed 4 bases and J 1 base; nucleotides not matched to a gene: 7. This CDR3 comprises 15 residues. The CDR3 nucleotides read TGTGCCTGGAATGTAGGGGGCTCGAGCAATCAGCCCCAGCATTTT. This sequence encodes CAWNVGGSSNQPQHF.

The V and J genes are TRBV9 and TRBJ2-1, with TRBD2 matching over 10 bases. The CDR3 runs 17 residues. Germline trimming cut 0 bases from V and 0 bases from J; bases unmatched to any gene: 3. CDR1 is SGDLS, CDR2 YYNGEE, per germline. CDR3 region: CASSVDLAGVSYNEQFF. The CDR3 DNA sequence: TGTGCCAGCAGCGTAGATCTAGCGGGAGTCTCCTACAATGAGCAGTTCTTC.

There are many counts of this clonotype. The rearrangement links TRBV18 to TRBJ1-5; D is unclear. The CDR3 is made up of 14 amino acids. Germline assignment: CDR1 KGHSH and CDR2 LQKENI. V gave up 0 bases and J gave up 5 bases, with 8 bases separating them. For the CDR3, the DNA is TGTGCCAGCTCACCACCGGGTTCCGATCAGCCCCAGCATTTT. This translates into CASSPPGSDQPQHF.

The genes are TRBV28 and TRBJ1-1, with TRBD1 as a possible D gene (6 bases). This CDR3 comprises 17 residues. Between the trimmed V and J ends, which lost 4 bases and 1 base, there was a span of 19 bases. CDR1 is MDHEN and CDR2 is SYDVKM in the germline V gene. This chain's CDR3 is CASSYSIGGGWNTEAFF. In DNA, the CDR3 is TGTGCCAGCAGTTACTCAATTGGGGGGGGCTGGAACACTGAAGCTTTCTTT.

The sample holds a few counts of this clonotype. V usage is TRBV5-4 and J usage is TRBJ2-3, with D uncertain. V dropped 3 bases and J dropped 5 bases, with 13 bases sitting between them. Germline CDR1 reads SGHNT; CDR2 reads YYREEE (reference sequence). The CDR3 is made up of 14 amino acids. As DNA, the CDR3 is TGTGCCAGCAGCTCCGAAAACTCTAGAGATACGCAGTATTTT. Protein: CASSSENSRDTQYF. Together with reference TRBV5-4 and TRBJ2-3, the CDR3 gives the full variable domain: ETGVTQSPTHLIKTRGQQVTLRCSSQSGHNTVSWYQQALGQGPQFIFQYYREEENGRGNFPPRFSGLQFPNYSSELNVNALELDDSALYLCASSSENSRDTQYFGPGTRLTVL.

The genes are TRBV7-2 and TRBJ1-5; possible D gene TRBD1, 6 bases. Germline CDR1 and CDR2: SGHTA and FQGNSA. The ends were cut back, 5 bases at V and 6 bases at J, with 17 bases in the middle. There are 15 residues in the CDR3. DNA for the CDR3: TGTGCCAGCAGCCCTCGGGGGGCGCAAGGTCAGCCCCAGCATTTT. Protein: CASSPRGAQGQPQHF.

This clonotype was counted at least ten times. CDR3 coding DNA: TGTGCCAGCAGCCAATCCCTTGCAGATACGCAGTATTTT. Protein sequence: CASSQSLADTQYF. The J gene is TRBJ2-3, the V gene TRBV3-1; D is undetermined. With 2 bases removed from V and 4 bases from J, the gap between germline ends came to 7 bases. The CDR3 covers 13 residues. Germline CDR1 and CDR2: LGHDT and YNNKEL (reference sequence).

The V and J genes are TRBV12-3 or TRBV12-4 and TRBJ1-3, with D possibly TRBD1 on 6 matching bases. V was trimmed by 1 base and J by 3 bases, leaving 7 bases between them. The CDR3 has 14 amino acids. The CDR3 is CASSLGGLGNTIYF. The CDR3 coding sequence is TGTGCCAGCAGTTTAGGGGGGCTTGGAAACACCATATATTTT.

This clonotype was seen a few times. V and J are TRBV6-2 or TRBV6-3 and TRBJ2-7, with no clear D. Germline lookup yields CDR1 MNHEY and CDR2 SVGEGT. The CDR3 is 14 amino acids. V was cut by 3 bases and J by 3 bases, with 12 bases left in between. CDR3 nucleotides: TGTGCCAGCAGTTATAACAGCTTAAACTACGAGCAGTACTTC. Protein sequence: CASSYNSLNYEQYF.

This clonotype appeared a few times. The chain uses TRBV6-1 and TRBJ2-7; D unclear. This CDR3 is 17 amino acids long. The germline gives CDR1 MNHNS, CDR2 SASEGT. Deletions cut 0 bases from V and 0 bases from J, with 15 bases between. CDR3 in amino acids: CASSEASLQFFSYEQYF. The CDR3 DNA sequence: TGTGCCAGCAGTGAAGCTTCCTTACAGTTCTTCTCCTACGAGCAGTACTTC.

The rearrangement joins TRBV25-1 to TRBJ1-4; a weak D match, TRBD1 (6 bases). The germline V gene encodes CDR1 MGHDK and CDR2 SYGVNS. This CDR3 has 13 amino acids. V lost 6 bases and J 7 bases, leaving 12 bases between the germline ends. CDR3 bases: TGTGCCAGCAGGGAGGGGGTTAGTGAAAAACTGTTTTTT. Amino acids: CASREGVSEKLFF.